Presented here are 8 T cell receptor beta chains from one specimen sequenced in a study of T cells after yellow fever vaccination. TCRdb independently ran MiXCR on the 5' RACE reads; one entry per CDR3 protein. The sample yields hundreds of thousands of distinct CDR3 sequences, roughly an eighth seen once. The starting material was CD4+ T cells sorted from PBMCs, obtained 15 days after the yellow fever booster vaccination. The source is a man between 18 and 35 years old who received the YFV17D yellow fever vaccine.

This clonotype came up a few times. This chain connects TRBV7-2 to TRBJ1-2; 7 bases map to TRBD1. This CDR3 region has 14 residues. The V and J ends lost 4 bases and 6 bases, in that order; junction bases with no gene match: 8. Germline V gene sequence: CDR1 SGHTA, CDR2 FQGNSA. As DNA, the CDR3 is TGTGCCAGCAGCTCAGGATGGACAGGAGATGGCTACACCTTC. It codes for CASSSGWTGDGYTF.

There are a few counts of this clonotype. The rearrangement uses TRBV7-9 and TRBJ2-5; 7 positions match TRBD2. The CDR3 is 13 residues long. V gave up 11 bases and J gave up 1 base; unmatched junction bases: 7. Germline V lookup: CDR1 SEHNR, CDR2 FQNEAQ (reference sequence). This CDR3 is CAPGGGPQETQYF. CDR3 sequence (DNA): TGTGCCCCGGGCGGGGGTCCCCAAGAGACCCAGTACTTC. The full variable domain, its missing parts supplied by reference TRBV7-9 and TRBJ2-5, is DTGVSQNPRHKITKRGQNVTFRCDPISEHNRLYWYRQTLGQGPEFLTYFQNEAQLEKSRLLSDRFSAERPKGSFSTLEIQRTEQGDSAMYLCAPGGGPQETQYFGPGTRLLVL.

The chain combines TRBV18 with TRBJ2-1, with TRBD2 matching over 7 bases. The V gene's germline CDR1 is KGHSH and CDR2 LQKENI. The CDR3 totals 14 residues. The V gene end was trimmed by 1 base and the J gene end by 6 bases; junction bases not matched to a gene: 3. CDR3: CASSPRTGGNEQFF. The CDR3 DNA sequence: TGTGCCAGCTCACCACGAACGGGGGGCAATGAGCAGTTCTTC.

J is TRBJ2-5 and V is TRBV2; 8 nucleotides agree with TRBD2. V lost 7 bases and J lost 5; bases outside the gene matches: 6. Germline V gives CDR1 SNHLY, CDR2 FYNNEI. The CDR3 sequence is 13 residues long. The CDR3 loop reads CASTGGAYETQYF. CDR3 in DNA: TGTGCCAGCACCGGGGGGGCATATGAGACCCAGTACTTC.

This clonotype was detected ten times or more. The CDR3 spells CASSGTGWPGDYGYTF. The CDR3 nucleotides are TGTGCCAGCAGTGGGACAGGGTGGCCTGGGGACTATGGCTACACCTTC. The chain carries TRBV28 and TRBJ1-2, with 9 bases aligning to TRBD1. This CDR3 has 16 amino acids. Losses at the gene ends were 5 bases for V and 3 bases for J; bases not matched to a gene: 10. From germline, CDR1 is MDHEN and CDR2 SYDVKM.

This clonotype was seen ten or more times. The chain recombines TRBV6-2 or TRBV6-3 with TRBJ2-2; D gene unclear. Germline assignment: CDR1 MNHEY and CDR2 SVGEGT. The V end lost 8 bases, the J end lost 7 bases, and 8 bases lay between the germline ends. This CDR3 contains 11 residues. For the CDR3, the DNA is TGTGCCAGCTGGTCGTACGGGGAGCTGTTTTTT. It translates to CASWSYGELFF.

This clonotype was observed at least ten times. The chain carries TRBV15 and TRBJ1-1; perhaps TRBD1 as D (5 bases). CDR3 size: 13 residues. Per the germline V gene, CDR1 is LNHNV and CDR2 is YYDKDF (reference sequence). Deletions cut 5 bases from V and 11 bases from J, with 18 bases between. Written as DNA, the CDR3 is TGTGCCACCAGCTCAGGGCCCCTGTCGGATGCTTTCTTT. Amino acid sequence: CATSSGPLSDAFF.

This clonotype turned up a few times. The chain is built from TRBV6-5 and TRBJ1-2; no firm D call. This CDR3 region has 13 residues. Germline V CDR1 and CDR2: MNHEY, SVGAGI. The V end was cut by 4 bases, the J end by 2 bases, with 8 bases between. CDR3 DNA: TGTGCCAGCAGTTCGGTCGGGAACTATGGCTACACCTTC. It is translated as CASSSVGNYGYTF.